Listed below are T cell receptor beta chains from one sample, sequenced in a study of control samples from healthy donors and cancer patients. TCRdb's copy holds only in-frame clones and misses some; the assay was immunoSEQ multiplex PCR. In the table there are around 100,000 clones, 92% of which are singletons. Sequencing was done on a sample of blood. These receptors all stem from a human donor in good health. The donor label of this sample is uncertain. Both conserved end residues are trimmed from each CDR3.

TRBJ2-2 TRBV5-1 ASSFSQGLNTGELF
TRBJ1-4 TRBV5-1 ASSIATNEKLF
TRBJ2-3 TRBV14 ASSQGSSSTDTQY
TRBJ1-5 TRBV19 ASSSLTGTVDQPQH
TRBJ2-7 TRBV12-5 ASGPSGGHSYEQY
TRBJ2-1 TRBV7-8 ASTPYGASGGRNEQF
TRBJ2-2 TRBV6-5 ASSYGPQNTGELF
TRBJ2-2 TRBV7-9 ASSLGSSTGELF
TRBJ1-1 TRBV4-3 ASSQETGNTEAF
TRBJ1-1 TRBV7-6 ASSSFFSGQGLSTEAF
TRBJ2-3 TRBV9 ASSVGPSGLTDTQY
TRBJ2-3 TRBV7-8 ASSFGFGETQY
TRBJ1-2 TRBV11-1 ASSSFLTERGYGYT
TRBJ1-5 TRBV19 ASSNQGTQPQH
TRBJ1-6 TRBV27 ASSLSGEDSPLH
TRBJ2-2 TRBV19 ASSMELAGGLRTGELF
TRBJ1-1 TRBV28 ASSGHGSGLSTEAF
TRBJ1-2 TRBV19 ASSIEATAYGYT
TRBJ2-3 TRBV5-1 ASSSSYSSTDTQY
TRBJ1-1 TRBV10-3 AISENTGTGNTEAF
TRBJ1-1 TRBV25-1 ASSVSSGGTEAF
TRBJ1-1 TRBV6-1 ASSEPGLGTEAF
TRBJ2-5 TRBV5-1 ASSLQGAQETQY
TRBJ1-5 TRBV11-1 ASSFGAGLGQPQH
TRBJ2-3 TRBV7-8 ASSLVPRGSGTDTQY